One and the same sample provided the 11 T cell receptor beta chains below, sequenced in a study of graft-versus-host responses after intestinal transplantation. With around 200,000 irradiated, violet-dye-labeled stimulator cells, around 200,000 CFSE-labeled responder cells were plated. TCRdb keeps only in-frame clones here, not all; method: immunoSEQ multiplex PCR. The table lists roughly 14,000 clones, under 40% of them singletons. Sequences were derived from alloreactive CD8+ T cells from a mixed lymphocyte reaction culture, sampled before intestinal transplant. Documented subset: CFSE-low proliferating T cells sorted from approximately 6-day pre-transplant mixed lymphocyte reaction (GvH or HvG direction). Receptors originate from a human patient who received an intestinal transplant.

A remark on this clone: Being one base from a much bigger clone, this may be a read error. J is TRBJ1-1 and V is TRBV4-2; 7 nucleotides line up with TRBD1. The CDR3 contains 16 residues. Looked up from germline, CDR1 is LGHNA and CDR2 is YNFKEQ. V was pared by 4 bases and J by 5 bases, with 13 bases of the junction left unmatched. CDR3 coding DNA: TGTGCCAGCAGCCCCGAAACCTACAGGGGATGGACTGAAGCTTTCTTT. Protein: CASSPETYRGWTEAFF.

The chain employs TRBV7-9 and TRBJ1-2; TRBD1 agrees at 12 bases. The germline gives CDR1 SEHNR, CDR2 FQNEAQ (reference sequence). The trim removed 1 base at V and 7 bases at J, leaving 4 bases unmatched. This CDR3 contains 15 residues. The DNA for the CDR3 is TGTGCCAGCAGCTTAGGGGGACAGGGGGCGCGTGGCTACACCTTC. Residues: CASSLGGQGARGYTF.

The chain employs TRBV4-1 and TRBJ2-6; 7 bases map to TRBD1. The V and J ends lost 1 base and 2 bases, in that order; junction bases with no gene match: 8. CDR3 length: 18 amino acids. CDR1 is MGHRA and CDR2 is YSYEKL in the germline V gene. In DNA, the CDR3 is TGCGCCAGCAGCCAAGGGGCAGGGGGTACCACTGGGGCCAACGTCCTGACTTTC. This translates into CASSQGAGGTTGANVLTF.

This clone showed up just a few times. V usage is TRBV2 and J usage is TRBJ2-1; perhaps TRBD1 as D (6 bases). The CDR3 consists of 14 residues. V was trimmed by 6 bases and J by 6 bases, leaving 15 bases between them. CDR1 is SNHLY and CDR2 is FYNNEI in the germline V gene. The CDR3 region has the DNA TGTGCCAGCAGCCTGACGGACAGAAGCAATGAGCAGTTCTTC. Amino acid sequence: CASSLTDRSNEQFF.

This clone turned up a few times. The rearrangement uses TRBV11-3 and TRBJ2-7; D might be TRBD2 (6 bases). V shed 0 bases and J shed 5 bases, with 14 bases lying between them. The CDR3 has 15 residues. Germline-derived CDR1 and CDR2 are SGHNT and YENEEA. The CDR3 DNA reads TGTGCCAGCAGCTTAGATCAGCTAGCGCCCCACGAGCAGTACTTC. It is translated as CASSLDQLAPHEQYF.

CDR3 loop: CASSLSAGVSEQYF. DNA of the CDR3: TGTGCCAGCAGTTTAAGTGCGGGAGTTTCCGAGCAGTACTTC. The chain has TRBV28 and TRBJ2-7; TRBD2 matches at 7 bases. The V gene end was trimmed by 2 bases and the J gene end by 6 bases; junction bases not matched to a gene: 7. The germline CDR1 and CDR2 sequences are MDHEN and SYDVKM. The CDR3 runs to 14 residues.

This clone appeared a few times. This chain links TRBV2 with TRBJ2-7, with 9 bases lining up with TRBD2. Trimming cost V 7 bases and J 4 bases; bases outside gene matches: 11. The CDR3 is 15 amino acids. In germline, CDR1 is SNHLY, CDR2 FYNNEI. This CDR3 reads CASNVIAGASYEQYF. The CDR3 nucleotides read TGTGCCAGCAATGTTATAGCGGGAGCATCTTACGAGCAGTACTTC.

In DNA form, the CDR3 reads TGTGCCAGTAGTATGAACCAGGGGGCCTACGAGCAGTACTTC. Encoded protein: CASSMNQGAYEQYF. This chain connects TRBV19 to TRBJ2-7; TRBD1 matches 7 bases. Looked up from germline, CDR1 is LNHDA and CDR2 is SQIVND (reference sequence). Trimming cost V 3 bases and J 2 bases; bases outside gene matches: 4. The CDR3 covers 14 residues.

This clone was seen a handful of times. The chain joins TRBV5-6 to TRBJ1-2; 8 nucleotides match TRBD1. CDR1 and CDR2 (germline): SGHDT, YYEEEE. V was pared by 3 bases and J by 1 base, with 5 bases of the junction left unmatched. The CDR3 is 15 residues long. The CDR3 DNA is TGTGCCAGCAGCTGGGGGACAGGACTTAACTATGGCTACACCTTC. Translation: CASSWGTGLNYGYTF.

A note on this clone: A much bigger clone sits one base away, suggesting this may be a read error. CDR3 residues: CASTAHGSYEQYF. CDR3 nucleotides: TGCGCCAGCACTGCCCACGGCTCCTACGAGCAGTACTTC. The chain employs TRBV10-2 and TRBJ2-7; unclear D gene. Trimming took 7 bases from V and 0 from J, leaving 10 bases between them. This CDR3 region has 13 residues. Per the germline V gene, CDR1 is WSHSY and CDR2 is SAAADI.

The rearrangement joins TRBV19 to TRBJ1-2, with 9 nucleotides matching TRBD1. CDR1 LNHDA and CDR2 SQIVND come from the germline V gene (reference sequence). This CDR3 is built from 14 residues. With V trimmed by 5 bases and J by 1 base, 2 bases remained unmatched. CDR3 DNA sequence: TGTGCCAGTAGTGGACAGGGGTTTAACTATGGCTACACCTTC. Translated: CASSGQGFNYGYTF.